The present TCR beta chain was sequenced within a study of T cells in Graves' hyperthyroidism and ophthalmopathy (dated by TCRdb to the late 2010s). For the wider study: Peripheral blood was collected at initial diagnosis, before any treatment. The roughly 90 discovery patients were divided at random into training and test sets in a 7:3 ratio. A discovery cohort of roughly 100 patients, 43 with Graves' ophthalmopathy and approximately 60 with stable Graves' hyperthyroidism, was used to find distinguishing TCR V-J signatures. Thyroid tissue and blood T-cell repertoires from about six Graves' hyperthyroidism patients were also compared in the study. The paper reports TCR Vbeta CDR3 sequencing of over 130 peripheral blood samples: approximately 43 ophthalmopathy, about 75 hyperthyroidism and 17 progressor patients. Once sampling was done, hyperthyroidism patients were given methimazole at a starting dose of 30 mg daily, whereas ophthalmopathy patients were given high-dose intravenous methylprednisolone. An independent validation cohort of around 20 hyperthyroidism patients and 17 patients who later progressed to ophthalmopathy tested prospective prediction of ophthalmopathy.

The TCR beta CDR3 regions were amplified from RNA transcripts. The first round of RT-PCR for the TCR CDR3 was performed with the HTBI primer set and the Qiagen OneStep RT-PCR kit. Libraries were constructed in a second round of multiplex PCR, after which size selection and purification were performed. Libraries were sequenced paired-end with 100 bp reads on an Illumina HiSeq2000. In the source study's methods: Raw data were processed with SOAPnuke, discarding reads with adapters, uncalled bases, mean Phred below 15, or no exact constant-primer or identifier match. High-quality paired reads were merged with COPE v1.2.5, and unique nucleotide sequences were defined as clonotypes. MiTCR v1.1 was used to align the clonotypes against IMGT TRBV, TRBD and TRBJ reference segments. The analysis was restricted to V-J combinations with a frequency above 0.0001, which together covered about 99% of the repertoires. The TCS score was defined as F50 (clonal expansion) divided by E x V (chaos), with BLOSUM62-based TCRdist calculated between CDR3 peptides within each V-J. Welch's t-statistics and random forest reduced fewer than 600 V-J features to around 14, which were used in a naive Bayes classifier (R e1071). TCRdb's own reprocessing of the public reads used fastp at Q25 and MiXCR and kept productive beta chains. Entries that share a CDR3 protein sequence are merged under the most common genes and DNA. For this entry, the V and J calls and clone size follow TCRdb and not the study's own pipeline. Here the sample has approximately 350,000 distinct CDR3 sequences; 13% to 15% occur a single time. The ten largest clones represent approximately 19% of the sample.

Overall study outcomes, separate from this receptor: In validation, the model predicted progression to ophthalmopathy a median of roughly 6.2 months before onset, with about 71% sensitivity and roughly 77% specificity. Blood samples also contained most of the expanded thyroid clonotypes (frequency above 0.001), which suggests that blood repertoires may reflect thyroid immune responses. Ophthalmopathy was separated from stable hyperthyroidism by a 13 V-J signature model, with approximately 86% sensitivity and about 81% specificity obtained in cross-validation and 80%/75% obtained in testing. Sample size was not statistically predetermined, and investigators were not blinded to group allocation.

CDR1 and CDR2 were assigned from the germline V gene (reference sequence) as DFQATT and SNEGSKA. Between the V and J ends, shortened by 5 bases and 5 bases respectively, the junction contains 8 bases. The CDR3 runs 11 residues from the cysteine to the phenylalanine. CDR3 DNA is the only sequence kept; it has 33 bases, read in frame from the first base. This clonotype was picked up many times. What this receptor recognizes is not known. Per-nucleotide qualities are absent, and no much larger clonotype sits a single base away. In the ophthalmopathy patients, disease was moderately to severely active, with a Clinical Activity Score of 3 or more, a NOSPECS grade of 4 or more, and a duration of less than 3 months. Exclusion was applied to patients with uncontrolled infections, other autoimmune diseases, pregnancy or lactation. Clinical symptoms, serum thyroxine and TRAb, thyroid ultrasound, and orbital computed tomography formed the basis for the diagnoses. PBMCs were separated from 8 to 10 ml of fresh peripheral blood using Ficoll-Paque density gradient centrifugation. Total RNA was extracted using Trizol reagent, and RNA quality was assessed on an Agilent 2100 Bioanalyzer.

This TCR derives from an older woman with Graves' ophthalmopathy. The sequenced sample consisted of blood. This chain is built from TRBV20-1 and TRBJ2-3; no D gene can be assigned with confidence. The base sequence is TGCAGTGCTCTGGGTGGAGATACGCAGTATTTT. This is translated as CSALGGDTQYF.